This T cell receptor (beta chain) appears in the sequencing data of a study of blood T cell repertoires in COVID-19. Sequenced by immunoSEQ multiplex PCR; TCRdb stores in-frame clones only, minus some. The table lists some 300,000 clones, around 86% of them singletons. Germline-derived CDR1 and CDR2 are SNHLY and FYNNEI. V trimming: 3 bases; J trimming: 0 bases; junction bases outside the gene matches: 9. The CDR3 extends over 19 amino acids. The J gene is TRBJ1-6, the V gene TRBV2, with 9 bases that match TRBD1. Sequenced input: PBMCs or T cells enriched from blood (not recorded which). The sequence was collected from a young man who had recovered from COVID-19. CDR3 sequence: CASSDRDREISSYNSPLHF. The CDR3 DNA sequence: TGTGCCAGCAGTGACCGGGACAGGGAGATAAGCTCCTATAATTCACCCCTCCACTTT. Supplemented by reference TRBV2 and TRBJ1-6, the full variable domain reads EPEVTQTPSHQVTQMGQEVILRCVPISNHLYFYWYRQILGQKVEFLVSFYNNEISEKSEIFDDQFSVERPDGSNFTLKIRSTKLEDSAMYFCASSDRDREISSYNSPLHFGNGTRLTVT.